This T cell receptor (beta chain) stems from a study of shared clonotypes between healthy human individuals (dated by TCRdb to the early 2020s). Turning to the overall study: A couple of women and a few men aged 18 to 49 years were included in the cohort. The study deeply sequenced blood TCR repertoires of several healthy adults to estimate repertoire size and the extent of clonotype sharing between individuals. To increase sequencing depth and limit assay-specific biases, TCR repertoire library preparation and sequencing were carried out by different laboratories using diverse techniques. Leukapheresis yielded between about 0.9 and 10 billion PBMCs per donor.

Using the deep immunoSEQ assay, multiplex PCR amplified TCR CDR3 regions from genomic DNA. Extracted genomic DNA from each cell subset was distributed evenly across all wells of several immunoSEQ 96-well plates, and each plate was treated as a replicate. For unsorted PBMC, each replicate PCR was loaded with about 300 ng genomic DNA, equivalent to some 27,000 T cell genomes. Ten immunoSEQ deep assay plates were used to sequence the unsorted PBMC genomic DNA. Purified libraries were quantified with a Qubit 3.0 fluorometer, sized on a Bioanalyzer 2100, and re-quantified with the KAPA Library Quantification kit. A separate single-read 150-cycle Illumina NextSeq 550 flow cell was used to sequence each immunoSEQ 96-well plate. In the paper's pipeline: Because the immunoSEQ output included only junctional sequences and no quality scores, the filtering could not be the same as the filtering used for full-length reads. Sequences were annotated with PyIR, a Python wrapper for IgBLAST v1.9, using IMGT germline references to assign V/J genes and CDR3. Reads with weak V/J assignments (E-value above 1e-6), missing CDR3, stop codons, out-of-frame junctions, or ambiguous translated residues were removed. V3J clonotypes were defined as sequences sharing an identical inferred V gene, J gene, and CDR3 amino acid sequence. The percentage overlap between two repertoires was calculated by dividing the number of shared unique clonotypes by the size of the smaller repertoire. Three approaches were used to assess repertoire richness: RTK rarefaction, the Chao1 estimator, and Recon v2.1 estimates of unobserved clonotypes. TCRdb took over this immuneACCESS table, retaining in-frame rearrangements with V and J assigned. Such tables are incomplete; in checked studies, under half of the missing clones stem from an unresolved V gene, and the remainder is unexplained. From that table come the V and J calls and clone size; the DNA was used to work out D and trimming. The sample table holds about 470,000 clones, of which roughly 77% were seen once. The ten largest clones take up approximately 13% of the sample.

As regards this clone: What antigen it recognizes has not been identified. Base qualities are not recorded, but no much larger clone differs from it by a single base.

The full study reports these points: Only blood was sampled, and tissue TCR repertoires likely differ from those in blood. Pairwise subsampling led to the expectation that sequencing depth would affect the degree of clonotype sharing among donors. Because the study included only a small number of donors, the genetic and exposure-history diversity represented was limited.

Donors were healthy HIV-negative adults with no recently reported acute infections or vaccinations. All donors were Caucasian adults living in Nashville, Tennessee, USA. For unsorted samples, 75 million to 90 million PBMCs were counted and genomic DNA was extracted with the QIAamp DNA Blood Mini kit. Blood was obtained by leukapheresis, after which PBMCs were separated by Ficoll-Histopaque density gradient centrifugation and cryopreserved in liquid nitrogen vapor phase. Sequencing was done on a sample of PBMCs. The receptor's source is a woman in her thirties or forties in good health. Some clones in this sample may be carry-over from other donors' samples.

The DNA reads as follows: TGCAGTAGTGGGGCCAACTACGAGCAGTACTTC. It encodes CSSGANYEQYF. Rearrangement joined TRBV20-1 to TRBJ2-7, with a weak D call of TRBD1 (5 bases match). CDR1 DFQATT and CDR2 SNEGSKA are derived from the germline V gene (reference sequence). The CDR3 numbers 11 residues from cysteine through phenylalanine. The CDR3 DNA has 33 bases and is translated from base 1. The trim is 8 bases for V and 3 bases for J, with a gap of 11 bases between the germline ends.